This T cell receptor beta chain was observed in a study of cytomegalovirus exposure and HLA in healthy donors. Study conclusions and caveats: Immune exposure data for these donors was limited to CMV serostatus.

Concerning this clone: Its antigen remains unknown.

Germline trimming cut 3 bases from V and 4 bases from J; bases unmatched to any gene: 17. Germline CDR1 and CDR2: MGHRA and YSYEKL. There are 19 residues in the CDR3. PCR primers comprised 60 Vbeta and 13 Jbeta primers. Some clones are missing from TCRdb's copy, which holds only in-frame ones; the method was immunoSEQ multiplex PCR. The data show 200,000 or so clones, 70% to 80% seen once. The rearrangement uses TRBV4-1 and TRBJ2-1, with 8 bases matching TRBD2. The sequenced sample consisted of PBMCs. This receptor was taken from a male donor in good health and CMV-seropositive. CDR3 sequence reads: CASSQMGSRREGQYNEQFF. The CDR3 DNA sequence: TGCGCCAGCAGCCAGATGGGATCGAGACGGGAGGGCCAGTACAATGAGCAGTTCTTC.